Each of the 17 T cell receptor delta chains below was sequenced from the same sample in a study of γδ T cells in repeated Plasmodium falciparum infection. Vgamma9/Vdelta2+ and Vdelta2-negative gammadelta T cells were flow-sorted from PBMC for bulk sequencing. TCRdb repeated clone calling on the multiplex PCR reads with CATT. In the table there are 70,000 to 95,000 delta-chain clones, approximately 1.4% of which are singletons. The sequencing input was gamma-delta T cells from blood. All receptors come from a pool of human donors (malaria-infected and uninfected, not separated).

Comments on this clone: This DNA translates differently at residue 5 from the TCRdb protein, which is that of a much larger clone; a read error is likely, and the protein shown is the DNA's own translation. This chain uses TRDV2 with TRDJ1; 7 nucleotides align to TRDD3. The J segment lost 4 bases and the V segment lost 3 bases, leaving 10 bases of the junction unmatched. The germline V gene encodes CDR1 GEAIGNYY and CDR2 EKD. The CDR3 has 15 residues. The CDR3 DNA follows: TGTGCCTGTGACGTGTTGGGGGACCGAGACGATAAACTCATCTTT. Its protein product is CACDVLGDRDDKLIF.

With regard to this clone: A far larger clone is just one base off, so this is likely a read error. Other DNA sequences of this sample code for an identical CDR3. In DNA form, the CDR3 reads TGCGCTCTTACCCGGGGGGACAACTACGCTTGGAATTACTGGGGGGTCCCAGCTTTGACAGCACAACTCTTCTTT. This gives the protein CALTRGDNYAWNYWGVPALTAQLFF. The chain joins TRDV1 to TRDJ2; 8 bases fit TRDD3. The J gene, absent from TCRdb, was called here by matching the DNA to germline. The CDR3 sequence is 25 residues long. In germline, CDR1 is TSWWSYY, CDR2 QGS.

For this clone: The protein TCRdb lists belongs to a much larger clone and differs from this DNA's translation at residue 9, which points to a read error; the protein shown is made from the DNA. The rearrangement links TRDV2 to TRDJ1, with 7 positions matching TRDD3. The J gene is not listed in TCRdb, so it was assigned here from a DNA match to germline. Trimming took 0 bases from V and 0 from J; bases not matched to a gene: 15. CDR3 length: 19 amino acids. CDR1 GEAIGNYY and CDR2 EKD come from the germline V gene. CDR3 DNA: TGTGCCTGTGACACCGGGGGGCTGGCTGGGGGTCTAAACACCGATAAACTCATCTTT. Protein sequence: CACDTGGLAGGLNTDKLIF.

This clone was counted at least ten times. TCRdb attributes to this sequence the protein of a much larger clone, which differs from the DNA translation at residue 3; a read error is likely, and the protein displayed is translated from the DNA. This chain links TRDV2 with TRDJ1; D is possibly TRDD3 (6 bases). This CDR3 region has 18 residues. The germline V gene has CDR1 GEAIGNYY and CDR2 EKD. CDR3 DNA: TGTGCCCGTGACACCCTTTCTCCAAGAGATACGGGGACCGATAAACTCATCTTT. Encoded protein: CARDTLSPRDTGTDKLIF.

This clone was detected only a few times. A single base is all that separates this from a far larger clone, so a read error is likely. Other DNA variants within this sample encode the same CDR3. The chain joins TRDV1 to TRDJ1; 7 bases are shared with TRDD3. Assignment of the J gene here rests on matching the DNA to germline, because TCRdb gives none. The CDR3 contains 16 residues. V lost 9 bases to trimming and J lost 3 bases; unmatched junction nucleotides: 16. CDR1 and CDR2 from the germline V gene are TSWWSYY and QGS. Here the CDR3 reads CALGLTGGSTPDKLIF. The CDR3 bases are TGTGCTCTCGGCCTTACCGGGGGATCTACACCCGATAAACTCATCTTT.

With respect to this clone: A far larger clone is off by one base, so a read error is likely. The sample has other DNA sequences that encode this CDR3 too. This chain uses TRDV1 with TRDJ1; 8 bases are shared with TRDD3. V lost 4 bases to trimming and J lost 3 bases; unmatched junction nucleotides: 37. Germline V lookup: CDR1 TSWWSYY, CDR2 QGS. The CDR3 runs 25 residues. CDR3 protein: CALGGLLHLGLPCTGGPRAPDKLIF. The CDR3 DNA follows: TGTGCTCTTGGGGGCCTCCTACACCTTGGCCTTCCATGTACTGGGGGCCCTCGTGCACCCGATAAACTCATCTTT.

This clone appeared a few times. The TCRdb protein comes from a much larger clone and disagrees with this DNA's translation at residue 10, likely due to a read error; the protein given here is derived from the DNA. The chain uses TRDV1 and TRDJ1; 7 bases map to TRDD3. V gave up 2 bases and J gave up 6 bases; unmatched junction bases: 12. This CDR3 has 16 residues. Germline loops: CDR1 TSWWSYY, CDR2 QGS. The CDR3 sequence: CALGEFPLGEIYKLIF. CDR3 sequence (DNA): TGTGCTCTTGGGGAATTCCCATTGGGGGAGATATATAAACTCATCTTT.

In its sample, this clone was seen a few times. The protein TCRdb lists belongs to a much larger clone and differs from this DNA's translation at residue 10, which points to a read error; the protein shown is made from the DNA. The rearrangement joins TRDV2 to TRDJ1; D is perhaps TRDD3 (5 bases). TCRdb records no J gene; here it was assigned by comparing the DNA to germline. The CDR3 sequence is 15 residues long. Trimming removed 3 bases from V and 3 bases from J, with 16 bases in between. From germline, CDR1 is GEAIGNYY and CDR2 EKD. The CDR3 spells CACDAGRGDADKLIF. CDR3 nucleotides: TGTGCCTGTGACGCGGGGCGGGGAGACGCCGATAAACTCATCTTT.

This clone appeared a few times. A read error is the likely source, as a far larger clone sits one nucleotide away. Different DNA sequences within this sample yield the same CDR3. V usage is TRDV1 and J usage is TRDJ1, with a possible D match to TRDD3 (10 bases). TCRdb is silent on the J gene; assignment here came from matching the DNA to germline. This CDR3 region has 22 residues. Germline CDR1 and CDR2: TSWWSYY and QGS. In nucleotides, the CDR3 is TGCGCTCTTGGGGAAGAAGCCCTTCCTACAACTGGGGGATGTGGTGGCACCGATAAACTCATCTTT. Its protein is CALGEEALPTTGGCGGTDKLIF.

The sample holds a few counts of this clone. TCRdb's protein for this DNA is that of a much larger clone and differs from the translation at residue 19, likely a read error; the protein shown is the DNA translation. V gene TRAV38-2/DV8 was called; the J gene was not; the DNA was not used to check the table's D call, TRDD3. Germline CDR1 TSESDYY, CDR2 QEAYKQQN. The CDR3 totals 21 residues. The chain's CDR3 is CAYRGPPSITGGFPYTDKFIF. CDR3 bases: TGTGCTTATAGGGGTCCCCCGTCGATTACTGGGGGATTTCCGTACACCGATAAATTCATCTTT.

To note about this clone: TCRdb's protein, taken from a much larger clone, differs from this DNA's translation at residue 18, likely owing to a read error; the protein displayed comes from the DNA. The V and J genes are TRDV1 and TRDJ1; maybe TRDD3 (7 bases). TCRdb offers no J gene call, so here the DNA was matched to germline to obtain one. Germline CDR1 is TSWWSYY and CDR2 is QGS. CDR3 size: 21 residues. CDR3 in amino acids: CALGKGDPTSWGLTYTDRLIF. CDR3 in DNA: TGTGCTCTTGGGAAGGGGGATCCTACGAGCTGGGGGTTAACGTACACCGATAGACTCATCTTT.

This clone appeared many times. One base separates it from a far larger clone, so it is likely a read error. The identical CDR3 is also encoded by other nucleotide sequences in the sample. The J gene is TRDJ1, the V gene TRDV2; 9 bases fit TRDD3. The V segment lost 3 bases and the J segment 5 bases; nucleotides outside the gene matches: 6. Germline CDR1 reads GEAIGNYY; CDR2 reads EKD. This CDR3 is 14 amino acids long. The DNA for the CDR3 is TGTGCCTGTGACCCCTGGGGGATCCCTGATAAACTCATCTTT. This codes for CACDPWGIPDKLIF.

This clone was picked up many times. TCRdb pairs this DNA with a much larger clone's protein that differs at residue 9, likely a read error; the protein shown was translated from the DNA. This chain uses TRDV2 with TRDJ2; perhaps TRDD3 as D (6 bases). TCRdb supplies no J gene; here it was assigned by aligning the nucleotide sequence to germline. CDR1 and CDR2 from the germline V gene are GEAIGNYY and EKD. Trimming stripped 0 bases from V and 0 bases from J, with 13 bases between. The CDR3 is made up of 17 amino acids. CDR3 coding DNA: TGTGCCTGTGACACCGTAGGGGGACCTGCTTTGACAGCACAACTCTTCTTT. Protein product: CACDTVGGPALTAQLFF.

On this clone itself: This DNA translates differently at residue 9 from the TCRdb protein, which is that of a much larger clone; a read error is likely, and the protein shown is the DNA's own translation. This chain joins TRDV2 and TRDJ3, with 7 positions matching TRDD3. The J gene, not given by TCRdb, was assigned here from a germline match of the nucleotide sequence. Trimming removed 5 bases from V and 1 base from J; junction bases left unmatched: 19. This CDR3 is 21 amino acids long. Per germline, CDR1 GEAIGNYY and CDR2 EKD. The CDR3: CACGSTLLWDTRSWDTRQMFF. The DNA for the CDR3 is TGTGCCTGTGGCTCTACCTTACTGTGGGATACTAGGTCCTGGGACACCCGACAGATGTTTTTC.

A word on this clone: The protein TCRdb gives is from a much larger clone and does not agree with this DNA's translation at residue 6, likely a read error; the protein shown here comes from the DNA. The CDR3 sequence is CALGETLHLPSSTGVHTDKLIF. The CDR3 DNA sequence: TGTGCTCTTGGGGAGACTCTTCATCTTCCTTCTAGTACTGGGGTGCACACCGATAAACTCATCTTT. The chain joins TRDV1 to TRDJ1, with D perhaps TRDD3 (7 bases). The CDR3 extends over 22 amino acids. Germline lookup yields CDR1 TSWWSYY and CDR2 QGS. V lost 3 bases and J 0 bases, leaving 32 bases between the germline ends.

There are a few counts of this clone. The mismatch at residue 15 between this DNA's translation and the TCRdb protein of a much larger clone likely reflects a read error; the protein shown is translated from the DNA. Here the CDR3 reads CACDSLGDIPYTDKPIF. The CDR3 DNA is TGTGCCTGTGACTCCTTGGGGGACATCCCGTACACCGATAAACCCATCTTT. TRDV2 is the V gene, and the J gene was not called; the DNA was not used to check the table's D call, TRDD3. The CDR3 contains 17 residues. The V gene's germline CDR1 is GEAIGNYY and CDR2 EKD.

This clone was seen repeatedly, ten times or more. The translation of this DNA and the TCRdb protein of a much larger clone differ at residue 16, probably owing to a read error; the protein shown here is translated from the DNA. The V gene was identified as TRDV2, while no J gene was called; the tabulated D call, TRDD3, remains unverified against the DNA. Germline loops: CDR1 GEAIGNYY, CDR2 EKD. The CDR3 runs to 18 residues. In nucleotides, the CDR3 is TGTGCCTGTGACACTATTGGGGGATACTCCTGGGACACCCGACAGACGTTTTTC. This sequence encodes CACDTIGGYSWDTRQTFF.